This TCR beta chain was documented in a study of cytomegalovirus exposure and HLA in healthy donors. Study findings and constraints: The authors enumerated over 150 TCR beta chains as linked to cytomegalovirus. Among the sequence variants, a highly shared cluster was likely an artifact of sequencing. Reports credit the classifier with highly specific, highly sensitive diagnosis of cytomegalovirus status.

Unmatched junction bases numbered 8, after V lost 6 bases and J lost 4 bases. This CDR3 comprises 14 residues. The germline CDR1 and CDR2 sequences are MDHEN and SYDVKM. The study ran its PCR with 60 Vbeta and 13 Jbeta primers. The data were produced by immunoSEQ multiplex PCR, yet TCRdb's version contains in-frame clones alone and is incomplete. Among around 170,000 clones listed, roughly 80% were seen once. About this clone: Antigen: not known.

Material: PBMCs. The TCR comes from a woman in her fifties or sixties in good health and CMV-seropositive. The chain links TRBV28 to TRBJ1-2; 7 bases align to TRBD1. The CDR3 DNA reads TGTGCCAGCAGCGGGACAGTGAACGCCTATGGCTACACCTTC. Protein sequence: CASSGTVNAYGYTF.